This T cell receptor beta chain comes out of a study of cytomegalovirus exposure and HLA in healthy donors. Clones were sequenced by immunoSEQ multiplex PCR, and TCRdb holds only the in-frame ones, with some missing. This table holds some 140,000 clones, 70% to 90% found once. V shed 4 bases, J shed 2 bases, and the junction held 4 bases outside the gene matches. The CDR3 length is 14 residues. Per germline, CDR1 SGHRS and CDR2 YFSETQ. The receptor's source is a man younger than 30 in good health and CMV-seropositive. Input material: PBMCs. J is TRBJ2-7 and V is TRBV5-1, with 9 bases fitting TRBD1. The CDR3 spells CASSPQGAPYEQYF. CDR3 bases: TGCGCCAGCAGCCCACAGGGGGCCCCCTACGAGCAGTACTTC.